Included here is one TCR beta chain sequence, with context. This record belongs to a study of Ad26.COV2.S vaccination and SARS-CoV-2 variants. Study-wide context: Recipients of Ad26.COV2.S got it intramuscularly, once or twice 56 days apart.

Profiling relied on immunoSEQ multiplex PCR, and the TCRdb table lists in-frame clones only, not all of them. There are over 400,000 clones in the sample; over 80% occur only once, and under 2% lies in the top ten. Treatment in this sample: about 20 received Ad26.COV2.S at low or high dose, single or two shots; several received placebo; per-sample allocation not given. Sampling was done on day 63 after the first vaccine or placebo injection. This Boston cohort included adults aged 18-55 years. Immunization relied on an Ad26 vector, which expressed Wuhan-strain SARS-CoV-2 spike. V shed 4 bases, J shed 0 bases, and the junction held 14 bases outside the gene matches. The CDR3 has 18 residues. Germline V gene lookup returns CDR1 LGHNA and CDR2 YSLEER.

This sequence joins TRBV4-3 and TRBJ1-2; 7 bases map to TRBD1. The source of this sequence is a person between 18 and 59 years old who received the Ad26.COV2.S COVID-19 vaccine or a placebo. Specimen: peripheral blood, collected in a trial of Ad26.COV2.S vaccine versus placebo. CDR3 nucleotide sequence: TGCGCCAGCAGCCCTACTCGACAGGGAAAAGACCCTAACTATGGCTACACCTTC. It yields the protein CASSPTRQGKDPNYGYTF.